The rows below give T cell receptor beta chains drawn from one sample of a study of T cells in Graves' hyperthyroidism and ophthalmopathy. TCRdb fed the multiplex PCR reads into MiXCR, producing one record per CDR3 protein. The table includes about 420,000 distinct CDR3 sequences, less than 20% detected once. Sequencing was done on a sample of blood. The receptors here all came from a young woman with Graves' hyperthyroidism. Each CDR3 is given without its conserved first and last residue. Fields, in order: D gene, clone size, V gene, J gene, CDR3 protein. D genes are given only for firm matches. Some rows mark clone size as missing; the rest say once, few, many or name a class of expanded clone.

TRBD1	many	TRBV27	TRBJ1-2	ASSLFPGTGGNGYT
-	-	TRBV27	TRBJ2-1	ASSLGYLDEQF
-	-	TRBV2	TRBJ2-5	ASSTVRETQY
-	-	TRBV12-3/TRBV12-4	TRBJ2-1	ASSLGLSGGNNEQF
-	-	TRBV10-3	TRBJ1-3	AISQGSGNTIY
-	-	TRBV27	TRBJ1-4	ASSFTGVNEKLF
TRBD1	-	TRBV7-8	TRBJ1-2	ASSARTDRIIYGYT
TRBD2	few	TRBV20-1	TRBJ2-3	SAGRAEGTDTQY
-	many	TRBV29-1	TRBJ1-3	SAEGYGNTIY
TRBD2	many	TRBV7-2	TRBJ2-5	ASSLAELRETQY
TRBD1	many	TRBV2	TRBJ1-2	ASRESDRPGGYT
TRBD2	many	TRBV29-1	TRBJ2-5	SVAASGRKGETQY
TRBD2	many	TRBV7-9	TRBJ2-1	ASSYGAGVSSYNEQF
-	few	TRBV7-9	TRBJ1-6	ASSPRATLNSPLH
TRBD1	many	TRBV5-1	TRBJ2-1	ASSPNDRGPEQF
-	many	TRBV20-1	TRBJ2-3	SARVRYERAFTDTQY
TRBD1	many	TRBV7-2	TRBJ1-2	ASSPKTGGHGYT
TRBD1	-	TRBV6-5	TRBJ1-2	ASLGSVAQGGNMNYGYT
-	-	TRBV6-1	TRBJ1-1	ASSSGTREAF
-	-	TRBV19	TRBJ1-4	ASRTAQRANEKLF
-	few	TRBV13	TRBJ2-7	ASSLEGAQQY
TRBD1	many	TRBV7-2	TRBJ2-2	ASSLVPGQSTGELF